Included here is one TCR beta chain sequence, with context. CDR1 KGHSH and CDR2 LQKENI come from the germline V gene. V was trimmed by 0 bases and J by 2 bases, leaving 7 bases between them. The CDR3 runs 14 residues. Assay used: immunoSEQ multiplex PCR; TCRdb lists only in-frame clones, some missing. The table lists around 240,000 clones, around 85% of them singletons, with under 2.5% in the top ten. The data were obtained in a study of blood T cell repertoires in COVID-19. Sequenced: PBMCs or T cells enriched from blood (not recorded which). J is TRBJ2-5 and V is TRBV18; weak D call: TRBD1 (6 bases). The TCR sequence derives from a woman aged 45-59 years who had recovered from COVID-19. CDR3: CASSPPTGQETQYF. The CDR3 DNA is TGTGCCAGCTCACCACCGACAGGTCAAGAGACCCAGTACTTC. The whole variable domain, remainder taken from reference TRBV18 and TRBJ2-5, is NAGVMQNPRHLVRRRGQEARLRCSPMKGHSHVYWYRQLPEEGLKFMVYLQKENIIDESGMPKERFSAEFPKEGPSILRIQQVVRGDSAAYFCASSPPTGQETQYFGPGTRLLVL.